Presented here are 18 T cell receptor beta chains from one specimen sequenced in a study of T cell repertoires in cytomegalovirus infection. One entry per CDR3 protein, called by TCRdb with MiXCR from the reads. The table records some 400,000 distinct CDR3 sequences, about a sixth of them present only once. Sequenced material: PBMCs. Every receptor here comes from a human donor in good health (CMV status not recorded). Some clones in this sample may be carry-over from other donors' samples.

The chain carries TRBV27 and TRBJ1-5; D possibly corresponds to TRBD1 (5 bases). V lost 5 bases, J lost 6 bases, and 17 bases lay in between. Looked up from germline, CDR1 is MNHEY and CDR2 is SMNVEV (reference sequence). This CDR3 has 15 residues. Written as DNA, the CDR3 is TGTGCCAGCAGTCTCCTAAGGCAGGGAGGTCAGCCCCAGCATTTT. The encoded protein is CASSLLRQGGQPQHF.

The chain carries TRBV3-1 and TRBJ1-1; D unclear. Trimming took off 4 bases at V and 11 bases at J, with 17 bases between the two ends. The CDR3 has 13 amino acids. Germline-derived CDR1 and CDR2 are LGHDT and YNNKEL (reference sequence). In DNA form, the CDR3 reads TGTGCCAGCAGCCCAAGAGGGCTCAGCGCTGCTTTCTTT. It codes for CASSPRGLSAAFF.

V usage is TRBV6-5 and J usage is TRBJ2-7; D unresolved. CDR1 and CDR2 from the germline V gene are MNHEY and SVGAGI. V was clipped by 0 bases and J by 5 bases, with 8 bases between them. The CDR3 runs to 13 residues. CDR3 region: CASSYSAGNEQYF. The CDR3 DNA follows: TGTGCCAGCAGTTACTCGGCTGGCAACGAGCAGTACTTC.

This clonotype was observed many times. This rearrangement joins TRBV7-2 to TRBJ2-7; D not resolved. This CDR3 spans 14 amino acids. Germline V CDR1 and CDR2: SGHTA, FQGNSA. The germline V and J ends were trimmed by 7 bases and 2 bases, with 15 bases remaining between them. The DNA of the CDR3 is TGTGCCAGCACCCCCCGGACGGCAGCCTACGAGCAGTACTTC. Translation gives CASTPRTAAYEQYF. Variable domain in full (rest from reference TRBV7-2 and TRBJ2-7): GAGVSQSPSNKVTEKGKDVELRCDPISGHTALYWYRQSLGQGLEFLIYFQGNSAPDKSGLPSDRFSAERTGGSVSTLTIQRTQQEDSAVYLCASTPRTAAYEQYFGPGTRLTVT.

The gene calls are TRBV15 and TRBJ1-5; possible D gene TRBD1, 6 bases. The CDR3 totals 17 residues. V dropped 0 bases and J dropped 3 bases, with 15 bases sitting between them. Germline CDR1 and CDR2: LNHNV and YYDKDF (reference sequence). CDR3 amino acids: CATSRERGAGPNQPQHF. CDR3 coding DNA: TGTGCCACCAGCAGAGAGAGGGGGGCAGGGCCCAATCAGCCCCAGCATTTT.

CDR3 nucleotide sequence: TGCAGTGCTAGAGATCGGGGACAGGGTAGTGTCATGAACACTGAAGCTTTCTTT. Translated, it gives CSARDRGQGSVMNTEAFF. V and J are TRBV20-1 and TRBJ1-1; 9 nucleotides line up with TRBD1. Germline V gene sequence: CDR1 DFQATT, CDR2 SNEGSKA (reference sequence). V was clipped by 0 bases and J by 0 bases; unmatched bases: 11. This CDR3 has 18 amino acids.

The chain joins TRBV7-2 to TRBJ1-3; D remains unclear. Per germline, CDR1 SGHTA and CDR2 FQGNSA. V dropped 5 bases and J dropped 3 bases, with 11 bases sitting between them. The CDR3 totals 14 residues. CDR3 region: CASSGRALGNTIYF. The CDR3 bases are TGTGCCAGCAGCGGACGGGCCCTTGGAAACACCATATATTTT.

This clonotype showed up just once. This clone may be a read error of a much larger clone one base away. A read error is likely, as this CDR3 ends without the conserved phenylalanine or tryptophan. The chain links TRBV28 to TRBJ2-5, with D perhaps matching TRBD1 (5 bases). The V gene's germline CDR1 is MDHEN and CDR2 SYDVKM. The V end was cut by 4 bases, the J end by 1 base, with 10 bases between. The CDR3 covers 14 residues. This CDR3 is CASSSGRAQETQYL. The CDR3 bases are TGTGCCAGCAGTTCAGGCAGGGCCCAAGAGACCCAGTACCTC.

This clonotype has ten or more counts. V and J are TRBV7-2 and TRBJ2-7, with TRBD2 matching over 7 bases. J gave up 7 bases and V 0 bases, and 6 bases lay outside the gene matches. The CDR3 sequence is 14 residues long. Germline V gene lookup returns CDR1 SGHTA and CDR2 FQGNSA. The CDR3 region has the DNA TGTGCCAGCAGCTTAGCGGGAGGGCCGATAGAGCAGTACTTC. Translated, it gives CASSLAGGPIEQYF.

The chain employs TRBV5-1 and TRBJ2-3; 7 bases line up with TRBD1. V lost 3 bases to trimming and J lost 1 base; unmatched junction nucleotides: 5. The CDR3 loop spans 15 amino acids. Per the germline V gene, CDR1 is SGHRS and CDR2 is YFSETQ. The CDR3 reads CASSYRDRRTDTQYF. The CDR3 DNA follows: TGCGCCAGCAGCTACCGGGACAGACGCACAGATACGCAGTATTTT.

This clonotype appeared a few times. Written as DNA, the CDR3 is TGCGCCAGCGAAATAGCGGGGACTACTGAGCAGTACTTC. Its protein is CASEIAGTTEQYF. This chain connects TRBV10-2 to TRBJ2-7; 8 bases match TRBD2. Germline values: CDR1 WSHSY, CDR2 SAAADI. Trimming at V came to 8 bases and at J to 7 bases, leaving 10 bases not matched to a gene. The CDR3 runs to 13 residues.

This chain uses TRBV4-2 with TRBJ1-2; D possibly corresponds to TRBD1 (5 bases). The germline gives CDR1 LGHNA, CDR2 YNFKEQ. This CDR3 has 17 amino acids. Trimming took off 3 bases at V and 6 bases at J, with 23 bases between the two ends. Written as DNA, the CDR3 is TGTGCCAGCAGCCAGGGCCCCTACGACAGAGGGATCGATGGCTACACCTTC. Its translation is CASSQGPYDRGIDGYTF.

The genes are TRBV6-2 or TRBV6-3 and TRBJ2-7; the D is unclear. Germline V gene data show CDR1 as MNHEY and CDR2 as SVGEGT. Trimming took off 2 bases at V and 1 base at J, with 6 bases between the two ends. This CDR3 is 13 amino acids long. CDR3 in amino acids: CASSYNPSYEQYF. The CDR3 DNA reads as TGTGCCAGCAGTTACAACCCTTCCTACGAGCAGTACTTC.

This clonotype was counted many times. The chain joins TRBV7-6 to TRBJ2-4; the match to TRBD1 covers 10 bases. Germline values: CDR1 SGHVS, CDR2 FNYEAQ. The V segment lost 5 bases and the J segment 3 bases; nucleotides outside the gene matches: 4. The CDR3 contains 15 residues. CDR3: CASSRDRGLKNIQYF. For the CDR3, the DNA is TGTGCCAGCAGCCGGGACAGGGGCCTCAAAAACATTCAGTACTTC.

This clonotype was seen more than once but under ten times. J is TRBJ2-7 and V is TRBV27; D uncertain. Germline V gives CDR1 MNHEY, CDR2 SMNVEV (reference sequence). This CDR3 has 19 residues. The V end lost 1 base, the J end lost 2 bases, and 24 bases lay between the germline ends. The CDR3 DNA sequence: TGTGCCAGCAGTTTATTCTCCCTAGGCGGCTCCCCAGTGACCTACGAGCAGTACTTC. Translated, it gives CASSLFSLGGSPVTYEQYF.

The gene calls are TRBV5-4 and TRBJ2-3, with D unresolved. Per the germline V gene, CDR1 is SGHNT and CDR2 is YYREEE (reference sequence). CDR3 length equals 12 residues. Between the trimmed V and J ends, which lost 3 bases and 9 bases, there was a span of 11 bases. CDR3 bases: TGTGCCAGCAGCTCCATTGAGGAAACGCAGTATTTT. Its protein product is CASSSIEETQYF. The full variable domain, rest sourced from reference TRBV5-4 and TRBJ2-3, is ETGVTQSPTHLIKTRGQQVTLRCSSQSGHNTVSWYQQALGQGPQFIFQYYREEENGRGNFPPRFSGLQFPNYSSELNVNALELDDSALYLCASSSIEETQYFGPGTRLTVL.

This clonotype appeared a few times. This rearrangement joins TRBV7-8 to TRBJ2-4; D unresolved. Germline V gene lookup returns CDR1 SGHVS and CDR2 FQNEAQ. V lost 9 bases and J 0 bases, leaving 9 bases between the germline ends. CDR3 size: 13 residues. This CDR3 reads CASVLLAKNIQYF. CDR3 in DNA: TGTGCCAGTGTTTTATTAGCCAAAAACATTCAGTACTTC.

In this sample, this clonotype turned up many times. This chain joins TRBV7-2 and TRBJ2-3; TRBD2 matches at 9 bases. The CDR3 has 15 amino acids. Germline V CDR1 and CDR2: SGHTA, FQGNSA. V was pared by 1 base and J by 4 bases, with 3 bases of the junction left unmatched. CDR3 coding DNA: TGTGCCAGCAGCTTAGATAGCGGGAGCCCAGATACGCAGTATTTT. It codes for CASSLDSGSPDTQYF.